This T cell receptor beta chain was obtained from a study of blood T cell repertoires in COVID-19. About the research overall: Acute-phase and convalescent COVID-19 samples originated in the United States, Italy and Spain. PBMCs, B-cell-depleted T cells, or T cells were the source of the cDNA or gDNA that made up the material.

The V gene's germline CDR1 is SEHNR and CDR2 FQNEAQ (reference sequence). The CDR3 loop spans 15 amino acids. Trimming cost V 5 bases and J 5 bases; bases outside gene matches: 11. Original handling: The assay estimated nucleated cells by amplifying reference gene primers. Produced via immunoSEQ multiplex PCR; TCRdb's table is partial and in-frame only. From that table come the V and J calls and clone size; the DNA was used to work out D and trimming. Found here are under 200,000 clones, over 80% of them singletons; the top ten hold approximately 2.9%. The sequence came from a woman aged 55-75 years with acute or convalescent COVID-19. The rearrangement joins TRBV7-9 to TRBJ1-1, with TRBD1 identical over 7 bases. The sample consisted of peripheral blood. CDR3 in amino acids: CASSPGTVYGTEAFF. As DNA, the CDR3 is TGTGCCAGCAGCCCAGGGACAGTCTACGGGACTGAAGCTTTCTTT. Supplemented by reference TRBV7-9 and TRBJ1-1, the full variable domain reads DTGVSQNPRHKITKRGQNVTFRCDPISEHNRLYWYRQTLGQGPEFLTYFQNEAQLEKSRLLSDRFSAERPKGSFSTLEIQRTEQGDSAMYLCASSPGTVYGTEAFFGQGTRLTVV.